This T cell receptor (beta chain) was captured in a study of blood T cell repertoires in COVID-19. For the study at large: T cells, B-cell-depleted T cells, or PBMCs provided the cDNA or gDNA that served as material.

In the study's own analysis: Reference gene primer amplification yielded estimated nucleated cell counts. Profiling relied on immunoSEQ multiplex PCR, and the TCRdb table lists in-frame clones only, not all of them. That table supplies the V and J calls and clone size; D and trimming were determined from the DNA. The sample yields 110,000 or so clones, roughly 84% seen once. The V gene's germline CDR1 is SEHNR and CDR2 FQNEAQ (reference sequence). The CDR3 totals 14 residues. The V end was cut by 2 bases, the J end by 5 bases, with 10 bases between. This chain links TRBV7-9 with TRBJ2-4; no definite D call. The sequenced sample consisted of peripheral blood. The clonotype comes from a man aged 35-49 years with acute or convalescent COVID-19. Here the CDR3 DNA reads TGTGCCAGCAGCTTAAGTGCGGCCCAAAACATTCAGTACTTC. It encodes CASSLSAAQNIQYF. Full variable domain (rest looked up from reference TRBV7-9 and TRBJ2-4): DTGVSQNPRHKITKRGQNVTFRCDPISEHNRLYWYRQTLGQGPEFLTYFQNEAQLEKSRLLSDRFSAERPKGSFSTLEIQRTEQGDSAMYLCASSLSAAQNIQYFGAGTRLSVL.